These 15 T cell receptor beta chains came from one sample sequenced in a study of blood T cell repertoires in COVID-19. Data came from immunoSEQ multiplex PCR; TCRdb stores just in-frame clones and leaves some out. This table holds about 250,000 clones, 80% to 85% found once. Sequenced sample: peripheral blood. These receptor sequences come from a person between 65 and 79 years old with COVID-19, enrolled during active disease.

This chain links TRBV6-5 with TRBJ2-5; TRBD1 matches at 7 bases. The V and J ends lost 2 bases and 5 bases, in that order; junction bases with no gene match: 5. Germline V gene lookup returns CDR1 MNHEY and CDR2 SVGAGI. CDR3 length equals 14 residues. The CDR3 spells CASSYREGAETQYF. DNA for the CDR3: TGTGCCAGCAGTTACCGCGAGGGGGCTGAGACCCAGTACTTC.

This clone was detected only once. V usage is TRBV3-1 (or the pseudogene TRBV3-2) and J usage is TRBJ2-5, with D possibly TRBD1 on 6 matching bases. V lost 2 bases and J 5 bases, leaving 18 bases between the germline ends. Germline assignment: CDR1 LGHDT and CDR2 YNNKEL (reference sequence). The CDR3 length is 16 residues. CDR3 nucleotides: TGTGCCAGCAGCCAATTCCACAGGGTGGTTGGGGAGACCCAGTACTTC. It specifies CASSQFHRVVGETQYF.

This sequence joins TRBV9 and TRBJ2-3, with 10 bases identical to TRBD1. V shed 1 base, J shed 7 bases, and the junction held 3 bases outside the gene matches. The CDR3 contains 14 residues. Looked up from germline, CDR1 is SGDLS and CDR2 is YYNGEE. The CDR3 sequence is CASSVRDRGNTQYF. The CDR3 DNA reads TGTGCCAGCAGCGTAAGGGACAGGGGTAATACGCAGTATTTT.

The V gene is TRBV28, the J gene TRBJ1-5; possible D gene TRBD1, 5 bases. The germline V gene has CDR1 MDHEN and CDR2 SYDVKM. Trimming cost V 5 bases and J 1 base, with 9 bases left between them. The CDR3 is 14 amino acids. The CDR3 reads CASSAAGSNQPQHF. The DNA of the CDR3 is TGTGCCAGCAGTGCCGCAGGGAGCAATCAGCCCCAGCATTTT.

The V gene is TRBV3-1 (or the pseudogene TRBV3-2), the J gene TRBJ2-1, with TRBD2 matching 9 bases. V dropped 5 bases and J dropped 1; count of bases not matched to a gene: 9. The CDR3 has 17 amino acids. Germline V CDR1 and CDR2: LGHDT, YNNKEL (reference sequence). The CDR3 reads CASSGTSSPGSYNEQFF. The CDR3 nucleotides are TGTGCCAGCAGCGGGACTAGCTCTCCGGGGTCCTACAATGAGCAGTTCTTC.

The chain recombines TRBV5-4 with TRBJ2-3; D may be TRBD2 (6 bases). The ends were cut back, 4 bases at V and 2 bases at J, with 14 bases in the middle. The CDR3 is made up of 15 amino acids. Germline CDR1 is SGHNT and CDR2 is YYREEE (reference sequence). The CDR3 spells CASSLGAGYTDTQYF. The CDR3 nucleotides read TGTGCCAGCAGCCTAGGGGCGGGATACACAGATACGCAGTATTTT.

V gene TRBV3-1 (or the pseudogene TRBV3-2) combines with J gene TRBJ1-6; D is perhaps TRBD1 (6 bases). There are 16 residues in the CDR3. Deletions cut 4 bases from V and 7 bases from J, with 17 bases between. Germline lookup yields CDR1 LGHDT and CDR2 YNNKEL (reference sequence). The CDR3 nucleotides are TGTGCCAGCAGCCTAAAGGGGGGGTCGGGCAATTCACCCCTCCACTTT. As protein: CASSLKGGSGNSPLHF.

The rearrangement joins TRBV27 to TRBJ2-3; no clear D. From germline, CDR1 is MNHEY and CDR2 SMNVEV (reference sequence). CDR3 length equals 13 residues. Trimming stripped 6 bases from V and 0 bases from J, with 7 bases between. The CDR3 DNA reads as TGTGCCAGCAGAATTACTAGCACAGATACGCAGTATTTT. It codes for CASRITSTDTQYF.

The gene calls are TRBV7-6 and TRBJ2-5; no definite D call. Germline V gene data show CDR1 as SGHVS and CDR2 as FNYEAQ. The V and J ends lost 1 base and 0 bases respectively, with 9 bases between them. CDR3 length: 15 residues. The CDR3 region has the DNA TGTGCCAGCAGCTTAGTTGGCGGATACCAAGAGACCCAGTACTTC. The encoded protein is CASSLVGGYQETQYF.

The J gene is TRBJ2-3, the V gene TRBV5-1, with D possibly being TRBD2 (6 bases). Germline V gene lookup returns CDR1 SGHRS and CDR2 YFSETQ. The V end was cut by 6 bases, the J end by 3 bases, with 14 bases between. The CDR3 consists of 14 residues. CDR3 in DNA: TGCGCCAGCAAGTCGGGAGTTGGAACAGATACGCAGTATTTT. It codes for CASKSGVGTDTQYF.

In regard to this clone: At the DNA level, this CDR3 is encoded by other sequences in the same sample as well. The chain uses TRBV15 and TRBJ1-5; D not resolved. This CDR3 is 16 amino acids long. Trimming pared 0 bases from V and 1 base from J, leaving 10 bases between. CDR1 is LNHNV and CDR2 is YYDKDF in the germline V gene (reference sequence). The CDR3 bases are TGTGCCACCAGCAGAGATCGGGGATTCAGCAATCAGCCCCAGCATTTT. Protein product: CATSRDRGFSNQPQHF.

The CDR3 loop reads CASSQDGGSAGANVLTF. CDR3 coding DNA: TGCGCCAGCAGCCAAGATGGCGGGTCGGCGGGGGCCAACGTCCTGACTTTC. The V call is TRBV4-3, the J call TRBJ2-6, with D maybe TRBD2 (5 bases). The CDR3 length is 17 residues. Germline V gives CDR1 LGHNA, CDR2 YSLEER. Trimming removed 0 bases at V and 4 bases at J, with 13 bases between.

V and J are TRBV4-2 and TRBJ2-2, with D possibly TRBD2 on 5 matching bases. V was trimmed by 0 bases and J by 6 bases, leaving 11 bases between them. Germline V gives CDR1 LGHNA, CDR2 YNFKEQ. There are 15 residues in the CDR3. The CDR3 region has the DNA TGTGCCAGCAGCCAAGATATGACGGGGTCCGGGGAGCTGTTTTTT. This translates into CASSQDMTGSGELFF.

Turning to this clone: Germline is not matched at one junction end, which may reflect a read error. The chain recombines TRBV28 with TRBJ1-2; D unclear. Germline lookup yields CDR1 MDHEN and CDR2 SYDVKM. CDR3 length: 12 residues. CDR3 sequence reads: CASREGGYGHTF. CDR3 DNA sequence: TGTGCCAGCAGGGAGGGCGGCTATGGCCACACCTTC.

This sequence joins TRBV6-5 and TRBJ2-7; D remains unclear. The ends were cut back, 5 bases at V and 0 bases at J, with 5 bases in the middle. CDR1 MNHEY and CDR2 SVGAGI come from the germline V gene. This CDR3 is 12 amino acids long. The CDR3 region is CASSRGSYEQYF. The CDR3 region has the DNA TGTGCCAGCAGTAGAGGCTCCTACGAGCAGTACTTC.